These 27 T cell receptor beta chains originate from one sample sequenced in a study of T cell responses to AZD1222 COVID-19 vaccine (dated by TCRdb to the early 2020s). The library was obtained by the immunoSEQ multiplex PCR assay. Held by TCRdb, this immuneACCESS table contains in-frame sequences only and omits some clones. Under half of the omission traces to an unresolved V gene where checked; the cause of the rest is unknown. The sample table contains about 180,000 clones; only one count was recorded for roughly 91% of them. The ten largest clones take up roughly 27% of the sample. The label giving this sample's time point can be read as: about 28 days (+/-7) after the second vaccine dose. Sample: peripheral blood, taken 28 days after the second AZD1222 dose. The receptors come from an adult who received the AZD1222 COVID-19 vaccine.

The V and J genes are TRBV6-2 or TRBV6-3 and TRBJ2-7; no reliable D call. Per germline, CDR1 MNHEY and CDR2 SVGEGT. The CDR3 has 17 residues. Trimming removed 2 bases from V and 0 bases from J, with 17 bases in between. CDR3 nucleotide sequence: TGTGCCAGCAGTTACCCTTCGGCCGGACGGATCTCCTACGAGCAGTACTTC. Encoded protein: CASSYPSAGRISYEQYF.

This sequence joins TRBV5-8 and TRBJ2-4, with TRBD1 as a possible D gene (5 bases). The ends were cut back, 2 bases at V and 8 bases at J, with 14 bases in the middle. The V gene's germline CDR1 is SGHTS and CDR2 YDEGEE. The CDR3 length is 14 residues. CDR3 sequence (DNA): TGTGCCAGCAGCTTAGGTCTCCCCAGGGACATTCAGTACTTC. Translating it yields CASSLGLPRDIQYF.

This clone was observed a few times. V is TRBV7-3 and J is TRBJ1-2, with a tentative D call TRBD1 (5 bases). The length of the CDR3 is 13 residues. Trimming left V 5 bases short and J 2 bases short, with 9 bases between. Per germline, CDR1 SGHTA and CDR2 FQGTGA. The CDR3 region has the DNA TGTGCCAGCAGCCCGGGACGGAACTATGGCTACACCTTC. It encodes CASSPGRNYGYTF.

This sequence joins TRBV9 and TRBJ2-1; a possible D gene is TRBD1 (9 bases). CDR1 and CDR2 from the germline V gene are SGDLS and YYNGEE. V lost 3 bases, J lost 4 bases, and 14 bases lay in between. The CDR3 sequence is 15 residues long. The CDR3 bases are TGTGCCAGCAGCGCGGGGGGGACAGGGTACAATGAGCAGTTCTTC. Residues: CASSAGGTGYNEQFF.

This chain joins TRBV11-1 and TRBJ2-1; 8 positions agree with TRBD2. With 4 bases clipped from V and 2 bases from J, the junction kept 4 bases outside the gene matches. Germline CDR1 is SGHAT and CDR2 is FQDESV (reference sequence). The CDR3 runs 15 residues. CDR3 amino acids: CASSSGLATYNEQFF. The CDR3 DNA follows: TGTGCCAGCAGCTCTGGACTAGCAACCTACAATGAGCAGTTCTTC.

This clone appeared a few times. The chain links TRBV18 to TRBJ1-4, with D unresolved. With 0 bases removed from V and 6 bases from J, the gap between germline ends came to 8 bases. This CDR3 contains 14 residues. Germline-derived CDR1 and CDR2 are KGHSH and LQKENI. CDR3 coding DNA: TGTGCCAGCTCACCACCGTTCCCGGATGAAAAACTGTTTTTT. This encodes CASSPPFPDEKLFF.

The V gene is TRBV4-1, the J gene TRBJ2-7; 10 bases align to TRBD2. The CDR3 sequence is 16 residues long. Trimming cost V 1 base and J 7 bases; bases outside gene matches: 10. The V gene's germline CDR1 is MGHRA and CDR2 YSYEKL. CDR3 sequence: CASSQGLAGVVGEQYF. In DNA form, the CDR3 reads TGCGCCAGCAGCCAAGGTCTAGCGGGAGTGGTCGGGGAGCAGTACTTC.

In regard to this clone: The identical CDR3 is also encoded by other nucleotide sequences in the sample. The gene calls are TRBV3-1 (or the pseudogene TRBV3-2) and TRBJ2-3; D remains unclear. Trimming left V 4 bases short and J 0 bases short, with 2 bases between. Germline-derived CDR1 and CDR2 are LGHDT and YNNKEL (reference sequence). The CDR3 consists of 12 residues. CDR3 sequence (DNA): TGTGCCAGCAGCCTTAGCACAGATACGCAGTATTTT. It is translated as CASSLSTDTQYF.

This clone occurred once. This sequence joins TRBV5-1 and TRBJ2-2; a possible D gene is TRBD1 (5 bases). The V gene's germline CDR1 is SGHRS and CDR2 YFSETQ. The V and J ends lost 4 bases and 5 bases respectively, with 15 bases between them. This CDR3 has 15 residues. For the CDR3, the DNA is TGCGCCAGCAGCCCTGGACACAGCCAGACCGGGGAGCTGTTTTTT. Translating gives CASSPGHSQTGELFF.

The rearrangement links TRBV7-9 to TRBJ1-1; a possible D gene is TRBD1 (5 bases). Germline lookup yields CDR1 SEHNR and CDR2 FQNEAQ (reference sequence). Trimming stripped 1 base from V and 7 bases from J, with 13 bases between. The CDR3 contains 14 residues. The chain's CDR3 is CASSLGGTGLEAFF. The CDR3 DNA follows: TGTGCCAGCAGCTTAGGTGGGACGGGGCTTGAAGCTTTCTTT.

The chain is built from TRBV28 and TRBJ1-5; 8 bases agree with TRBD1. The CDR3 runs 19 residues. J gave up 2 bases and V 6 bases, and 18 bases lay outside the gene matches. The germline V gene has CDR1 MDHEN and CDR2 SYDVKM. CDR3 nucleotide sequence: TGTGCCAGCAGAATGATCCGGGACAGGCCCTCATATGGCAATCAGCCCCAGCATTTT. It translates to CASRMIRDRPSYGNQPQHF.

The CDR3 reads CASSLQDRSYNEQFF. CDR3 coding DNA: TGCGCCAGCAGCTTGCAGGACCGATCCTACAATGAGCAGTTCTTC. V and J are TRBV5-1 and TRBJ2-1; D not resolved. V lost 1 base and J 1 base, leaving 9 bases between the germline ends. CDR1 is SGHRS, CDR2 YFSETQ, per germline. CDR3 size: 15 residues.

This sequence joins TRBV6-5 and TRBJ1-4; TRBD1 matches at 8 bases. The CDR3 has 16 amino acids. The ends lost 0 bases at V and 8 bases at J; junction bases unmatched: 8. Per germline, CDR1 MNHEY and CDR2 SVGAGI. The DNA for the CDR3 is TGTGCCAGCAGTTACTCGAATGTCAGGGGGCCCGAAAAACTGTTTTTT. Translating it yields CASSYSNVRGPEKLFF.

The chain carries TRBV5-8 and TRBJ1-6; TRBD1 might be the D (5 bases). From germline, CDR1 is SGHTS and CDR2 YDEGEE. Trimming removed 2 bases at V and 9 bases at J, with 18 bases between. This CDR3 is built from 16 residues. In DNA form, the CDR3 reads TGTGCCAGCAGCTTACTCCGGGACCTGAAGGTTTCACCCCTCCACTTT. Translation: CASSLLRDLKVSPLHF.

J is TRBJ2-3 and V is TRBV7-9, with no clear D. Trimming pared 8 bases from V and 0 bases from J, leaving 12 bases between. Germline assignment: CDR1 SEHNR and CDR2 FQNEAQ (reference sequence). The CDR3 spans 14 residues. CDR3 residues: CASAADSSTDTQYF. CDR3 sequence (DNA): TGTGCCAGCGCGGCAGACTCTAGCACAGATACGCAGTATTTT.

The DNA of the CDR3 is TGTGCCGGAAGCGGGAACGAGGGAGACCGCAACGAGCAGTACTTC. It specifies CAGSGNEGDRNEQYF. This chain joins TRBV28 and TRBJ2-7; TRBD2 matches 7 bases. This CDR3 is 15 amino acids long. J gave up 5 bases and V 11 bases, and 18 bases lay outside the gene matches. Germline lookup yields CDR1 MDHEN and CDR2 SYDVKM.

The chain uses TRBV6-2 or TRBV6-3 and TRBJ2-2, with D tentatively TRBD1 (5 bases). V lost 6 bases and J lost 9, with 14 bases in between. The CDR3 covers 13 residues. Per the germline V gene, CDR1 is MNHEY and CDR2 is SVGEGT. CDR3 amino acids: CASSWGGWRELFF. In DNA form, the CDR3 reads TGTGCCAGCAGCTGGGGCGGCTGGAGGGAGCTGTTTTTT.

The CDR3 reads CASSYGLAGPYEQYF. DNA of the CDR3: TGCGCCAGCAGCTATGGACTAGCGGGACCCTACGAGCAGTACTTC. The rearrangement uses TRBV5-1 and TRBJ2-7, with 12 bases that match TRBD2. The germline V gene encodes CDR1 SGHRS and CDR2 YFSETQ. V gave up 3 bases and J gave up 2 bases; unmatched junction bases: 3. The CDR3 has 15 residues.

V gene TRBV4-3 combines with J gene TRBJ2-1, with 7 bases that match TRBD1. Germline V gene sequence: CDR1 LGHNA, CDR2 YSLEER. After removal of 1 base from V and 3 bases from J, the junction contained 3 bases not matched to a gene. The CDR3 is 15 residues long. The CDR3 sequence: CASSQVGGVYNEQFF. In nucleotides, the CDR3 is TGCGCCAGCAGCCAAGTAGGGGGCGTCTACAATGAGCAGTTCTTC.

Only one count was recorded for this clone. The gene calls are TRBV11-1 and TRBJ1-1; possibly TRBD1 for D (6 bases). Trimming pared 7 bases from V and 5 bases from J, leaving 17 bases between. The CDR3 runs 14 residues. Germline CDR1 reads SGHAT; CDR2 reads FQDESV (reference sequence). The CDR3 here is CASTLGGARTEAFF. The DNA for the CDR3 is TGTGCCAGCACCCTTGGGGGGGCGAGGACTGAAGCTTTCTTT. Complete variable domain (other parts from reference TRBV11-1 and TRBJ1-1): EAEVAQSPRYKITEKSQAVAFWCDPISGHATLYWYRQILGQGPELLVQFQDESVVDDSQLPKDRFSAERLKGVDSTLKIQPAELGDSAMYLCASTLGGARTEAFFGQGTRLTVV.

The genes are TRBV28 and TRBJ1-2; weak D call: TRBD1 (6 bases). V shed 5 bases and J shed 5 bases, with 12 bases lying between them. Germline lookup yields CDR1 MDHEN and CDR2 SYDVKM. The CDR3 has 13 residues. CDR3 in DNA: TGTGCCAGCAGTCTAGGACAGAAATATGGCTACACCTTC. Amino acid sequence: CASSLGQKYGYTF.

This sequence joins TRBV6-5 and TRBJ1-3, with D possibly TRBD1 on 6 matching bases. V lost 6 bases and J lost 4, with 13 bases in between. CDR1 and CDR2 (germline): MNHEY, SVGAGI. The CDR3 has 14 residues. The CDR3 is CASSPTGSGNTIYF. The CDR3 region has the DNA TGTGCCAGCAGCCCCACAGGGTCCGGAAACACCATATATTTT.

The genes are TRBV5-1 and TRBJ1-3; the D is unclear. The germline CDR1 and CDR2 sequences are SGHRS and YFSETQ. V was trimmed by 4 bases and J by 0 bases, leaving 8 bases between them. The CDR3 sequence is 14 residues long. CDR3 residues: CASSEQSSGNTIYF. DNA of the CDR3: TGCGCCAGCAGCGAACAAAGCTCTGGAAACACCATATATTTT.

This chain links TRBV7-2 with TRBJ2-1, with TRBD2 as a possible D gene (7 bases). Per the germline V gene, CDR1 is SGHTA and CDR2 is FQGNSA. V was trimmed by 0 bases and J by 7 bases, leaving 10 bases between them. The CDR3 extends over 14 amino acids. CDR3 coding DNA: TGTGCCAGCAGCTTAGCGGGAGGGGGGAATGAGCAGTTCTTC. Protein product: CASSLAGGGNEQFF.

CDR3 loop: CASSQENTGIYGYTF. As DNA, the CDR3 is TGCGCCAGCAGCCAAGAGAACACAGGGATCTATGGCTACACCTTC. J is TRBJ1-2 and V is TRBV4-3; tentative D call: TRBD1 (6 bases). Germline CDR1 and CDR2: LGHNA and YSLEER. This CDR3 region has 15 residues. V lost 0 bases and J 4 bases, leaving 12 bases between the germline ends.

J is TRBJ2-7 and V is TRBV5-1; tentatively, D is TRBD1 (5 bases). V dropped 4 bases and J dropped 3 bases, with 11 bases sitting between them. The germline CDR1 and CDR2 sequences are SGHRS and YFSETQ. There are 13 residues in the CDR3. CDR3 amino acids: CASSPQGLYEQYF. DNA for the CDR3: TGCGCCAGCAGCCCTCAGGGTCTCTACGAGCAGTACTTC.

The rearrangement joins TRBV5-1 to TRBJ2-1, with a weak D call TRBD2 (5 bases). Trimming stripped 4 bases from V and 5 bases from J, with 13 bases between. The length of the CDR3 is 14 residues. Germline V CDR1 and CDR2: SGHRS, YFSETQ. The CDR3 reads CASSEDFRNNEQFF. CDR3 nucleotide sequence: TGCGCCAGCAGCGAGGACTTTCGGAACAATGAGCAGTTCTTC.